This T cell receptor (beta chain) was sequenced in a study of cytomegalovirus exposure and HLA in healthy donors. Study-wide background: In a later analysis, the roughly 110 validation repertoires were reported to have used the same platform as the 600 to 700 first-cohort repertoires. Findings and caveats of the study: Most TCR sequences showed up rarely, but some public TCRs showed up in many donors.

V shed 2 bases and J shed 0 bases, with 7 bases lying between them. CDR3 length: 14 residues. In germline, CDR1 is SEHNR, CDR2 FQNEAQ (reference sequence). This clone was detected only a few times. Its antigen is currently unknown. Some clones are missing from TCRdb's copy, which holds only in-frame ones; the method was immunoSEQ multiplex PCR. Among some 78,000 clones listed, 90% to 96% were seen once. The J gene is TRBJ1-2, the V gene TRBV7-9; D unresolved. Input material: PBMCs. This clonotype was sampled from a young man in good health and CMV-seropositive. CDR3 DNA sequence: TGTGCCAGCAGCTTAAAAACGGCTAACTATGGCTACACCTTC. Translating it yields CASSLKTANYGYTF.